This TCR beta chain appears in the sequencing data of a study of T and B cells in COVID-19 patients. Multiplex PCR with BIOMED2 TRB-A/B primer pools amplified TRB rearrangements. TCRdb recomputed calls from the multiplex PCR reads with MiXCR, one row per CDR3 protein. Altogether roughly 7,400 distinct CDR3 sequences are present, under 30% being singletons, with the ten largest covering around 10%. Blood genomic DNA input for TRB amplification was about 240-550 ng. Trimming cost V 1 base and J 5 bases, with 9 bases left between them. This CDR3 spans 13 amino acids. CDR1 and CDR2 (germline): SGHRS, YFSETQ.

The rearrangement uses TRBV5-1 and TRBJ2-5; D is uncertain. This sequence originates from a human donor with active COVID-19. The sample taken for sequencing was blood. Here the CDR3 DNA reads TGCGCCAGCAGCTTGCTGGTGTCGGAGACCCAGTACTTC. Its translation: CASSLLVSETQYF.